Reported below is one TCR beta chain. Many counts were recorded for this clonotype. This receptor's antigen is unknown. No base qualities exist here, and no much larger clone lies one base off it. TCRdb records Illumina HiSeq 2000 as the sequencer. Multiplex PCR amplification was used to generate the TCR beta chain libraries. The amplified TCR beta chain products were analyzed by high-throughput sequencing. TCRdb trimmed public reads at Q25 via fastp, called clones via MiXCR and kept in-frame beta chains. All rows with the same CDR3 protein become a single entry with the most common DNA and genes. The table for this sample lists around 290,000 distinct CDR3 sequences; 30% of them were counted only once. The top ten constitute around 1.1% of the sample. This specimen comes from a study of breast tumors, draining lymph nodes, adjacent tissues (dated by TCRdb to the mid-2010s). The study in broad terms: Breast cancer patients provided tumor, adjacent nontumor tissue and axillary lymph nodes, and the study compared the TCR beta repertoires across these three sources. The study was designed to assess the relationships and possible T-cell exchange between tumor, surrounding tissue and draining lymph node repertoires in human breast cancer.

From the germline V gene, CDR1 is MNHEY and CDR2 is SVGAGI. The CDR3 runs 16 residues from the cysteine to the phenylalanine. Kept here is only the CDR3 DNA, which spans 48 bases and is read in frame from base 1. V loses 5 bases at its end and J loses 4 bases; junction bases beyond the gene matches: 12. The axillary draining lymph nodes of breast cancer patients were the source of the lymph node samples. Broader findings and caveats from the paper: Tumors showed preferential V and J gene usage, and their T-cell repertoire diversity fell below that of lymph nodes yet above that of nontumor tissue. The conclusion that tumor T cells originate in lymph nodes was framed as consistent with a hypothesis rather than directly demonstrated. The data were considered consistent with most tumor T cells being derived from the lymph node and subsequently expanding within tumor tissue. In luminal-like breast cancer, tumor and nontumor tissue repertoires resembled each other significantly more than in basal-like breast cancer.

In this chain, TRBV6-5 is recombined with TRBJ2-5; the junction holds 8 bases that match TRBD2. The receptor was isolated from a female donor with breast cancer. Some clones in this sample may be carry-over from other donors' samples. Sequences were obtained from axillary lymph node tissue. The DNA sequence is given as TGTGCCAGCAGTAACTTAGCGGGATGGCAGGCAGAGACCCAGTACTTC. This sequence encodes CASSNLAGWQAETQYF.